This T cell receptor (beta chain) was captured in a study of T cell repertoires in cytomegalovirus infection. TCRdb reprocessed the reads via MiXCR and lists one record per CDR3 protein. This table has 900,000 to 950,000 distinct CDR3 sequences, around 30% appearing once. Trimming cost V 3 bases and J 10 bases, with 25 bases left between them. This CDR3 spans 18 amino acids. Regarding this clonotype: Its antigen is currently unknown.

The genes are TRBV12-3 or TRBV12-4 and TRBJ1-6; perhaps TRBD1 as D (6 bases). This receptor was taken from a human donor in good health (CMV status not recorded). Some clones in this sample may be carry-over from other donors' samples. The sample consisted of cultured CD8+ T cells from PBMCs, taken from culture after CMV antigen stimulation. CDR3 amino acids: CASSLGSGGRDGSSPLHF. CDR3 bases: TGTGCCAGCAGTTTGGGTTCGGGGGGCAGGGACGGTTCGTCACCCCTCCACTTT.